This TCR beta chain was identified during a study of control samples from healthy donors and cancer patients. Per the germline V gene, CDR1 is SNHLY and CDR2 is FYNNEI. V shed 7 bases and J shed 5 bases, with 20 bases lying between them. The CDR3 runs to 15 residues. Data came from immunoSEQ multiplex PCR; TCRdb stores just in-frame clones and leaves some out. The sample shows tens of thousands of clones, around 95% of them seen only once. The TCR sequence derives from a man aged 25-45 years in good health. The material sequenced was blood. The chain couples TRBV2 to TRBJ1-1, with D possibly matching TRBD1 (6 bases). As DNA, the CDR3 is TGTGCCAGCACCCTAGGGGGGGCTTCGGATACTGAAGCTTTCTTT. This gives the protein CASTLGGASDTEAFF.